This T cell receptor beta chain was obtained from a study of T cell responses to AZD1222 COVID-19 vaccine. Points from the study as a whole: Donors, mostly white British, included more females; clonal diversity was possibly underestimated. Two AZD1222 doses significantly raised spike-specific TCR breadth and depth over controls.

Comment on this clone: The antigen is undetermined.

Clones were sequenced by immunoSEQ multiplex PCR, and TCRdb holds only the in-frame ones, with some missing. The sample consists of 120,000 to 150,000 clones, under 95% of them appearing once. V gave up 4 bases and J gave up 5 bases, with 11 bases separating them. Germline V gives CDR1 ENHRY, CDR2 SYGVKD. CDR3 length equals 14 residues. The specimen was peripheral blood, collected on day 0 of MenACWY control vaccination. The source is an adult in good health. The rearrangement joins TRBV10-3 to TRBJ1-4; D is possibly TRBD1 (5 bases). CDR3 nucleotides: TGTGCCATCAGTGTCCGGGGGGGGAATGAAAAACTGTTTTTT. It encodes CAISVRGGNEKLFF.